This TCR beta chain was captured by sequencing in a study of blood T cell repertoires in COVID-19. Study background: Sites in the United States, Italy and Spain provided acute and convalescent COVID-19 samples. The cDNA or gDNA used as material had been derived from T cells, B-cell-depleted T cells, or PBMCs.

TCRdb keeps only in-frame clones here, not all; method: immunoSEQ multiplex PCR. The data contain 30,000 to 40,000 clones, around 90% of them singletons. Germline V gene lookup returns CDR1 SGHNT and CDR2 YYREEE (reference sequence). CDR3 length: 13 amino acids. V lost 3 bases, J lost 9 bases, and 16 bases lay in between. This chain uses TRBV5-4 with TRBJ2-7; TRBD2 might be the D (6 bases). The TCR originated in a man in his sixties with acute or convalescent COVID-19. Sequenced input: peripheral blood. The CDR3 DNA sequence: TGTGCCAGCAGCTCGAGGGACTCGACTTTGCAGTACTTC. It encodes CASSSRDSTLQYF.